These T cell receptor beta chains were read from a single sample in a study of blood T cell repertoires in COVID-19. Assay: immunoSEQ multiplex PCR; the TCRdb copy retains only in-frame clones and omits some. The sample includes about 270,000 clones, 70% to 90% of them seen just once. Sequencing was performed on peripheral blood. These receptors all stem from a woman aged 50 to 65 with acute or convalescent COVID-19. The CDR3 runs from the conserved cysteine through the conserved F or W. A D gene is named only where the DNA matches it firmly. Clone size appears in some rows only: once, few, many, or a class for an expanded clone.

size: -
J: TRBJ1-1
V: TRBV7-2
D: -
DNA: TGTGCCAGCACCAATACCAGAGCAGGGAACACTGAAGCTTTCTTT
CDR3: CASTNTRAGNTEAFF

size: -
J: TRBJ2-3
V: TRBV11-1
D: -
DNA: TGTGCCAGCAGCTGGTCGAGGTGGGATACGCAGTATTTT
CDR3: CASSWSRWDTQYF

size: -
J: TRBJ1-6
V: TRBV7-9
D: -
DNA: TGTGCCAGCAGCTTAGCGCTTTCTAGCTTCCACTTT
CDR3: CASSLALSSFHF

size: few
J: TRBJ2-3
V: TRBV4-1
D: -
DNA: TGCGCCAGCAGCCAATGGGGACTTGGCCCAGATACGCAGTATTTT
CDR3: CASSQWGLGPDTQYF

size: -
J: TRBJ2-2
V: TRBV10-2
D: TRBD2
DNA: TGCGCCAGCAGTGAGTCGGGACTAGCCGCCGGGGAGCTGTTTTTT
CDR3: CASSESGLAAGELFF

size: few
J: TRBJ1-4
V: TRBV6-5
D: TRBD1
DNA: TGTGCCAGCAGTTACTCCCCTGGACAGGGTAATGAAAAACTGTTTTTT
CDR3: CASSYSPGQGNEKLFF

size: -
J: TRBJ1-1
V: TRBV27
D: TRBD1
DNA: TGTGCCAGCAGTCCAATGGACAGGGTTGGTGAAGCTTTCTTT
CDR3: CASSPMDRVGEAFF

size: -
J: TRBJ1-1
V: TRBV28
D: -
DNA: TGTGCCAGCAGTCCGGGAGTGCAGGTGAACACTGAAGCTTTCTTT
CDR3: CASSPGVQVNTEAFF

size: -
J: TRBJ1-5
V: TRBV28
D: TRBD1
DNA: TGTGCCAGCAAGACAGGGGGGTACCAGCCCCAGCATTTT
CDR3: CASKTGGYQPQHF

size: -
J: TRBJ1-6
V: TRBV28
D: -
DNA: TGTGCCAGCAGTTTACAGGGGTCTAATTCACCCCTCCACTTT
CDR3: CASSLQGSNSPLHF

size: -
J: TRBJ1-1
V: TRBV2
D: -
DNA: TGTGCCAGCAGTTTCCCAGGGTGGGCAGAGAACACTGAAGCTTTCTTT
CDR3: CASSFPGWAENTEAFF